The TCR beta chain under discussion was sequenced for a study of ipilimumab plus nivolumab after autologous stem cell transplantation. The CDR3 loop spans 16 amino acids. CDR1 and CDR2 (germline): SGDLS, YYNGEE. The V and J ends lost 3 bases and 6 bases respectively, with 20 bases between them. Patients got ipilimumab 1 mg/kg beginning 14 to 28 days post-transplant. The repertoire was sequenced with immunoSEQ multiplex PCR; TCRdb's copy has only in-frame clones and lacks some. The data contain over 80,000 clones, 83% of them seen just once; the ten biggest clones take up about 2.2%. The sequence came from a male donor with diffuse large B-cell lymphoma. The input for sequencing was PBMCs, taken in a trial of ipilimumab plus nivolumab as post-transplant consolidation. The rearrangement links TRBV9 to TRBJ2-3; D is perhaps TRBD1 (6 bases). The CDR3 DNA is TGTGCCAGCAGCGCCCGGCTGGGGGATCAGGGGGATACGCAGTATTTT. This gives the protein CASSARLGDQGDTQYF.